These T cell receptor beta chains were read from a single sample in a study of blood T cell repertoires in COVID-19. Repertoires were generated with immunoSEQ multiplex PCR, while TCRdb's copy carries only in-frame clones and drops some. The sample lists 150,000 to 200,000 clones, roughly three quarters seen once, with about a sixth in the top ten. Input material: PBMCs or T cells enriched from blood (not recorded which). Source of these receptors: a woman in her forties or fifties with acute COVID-19. The CDR3 runs from the conserved cysteine through the conserved F or W. Each record gives: CDR3 protein, CDR3 DNA, clone size, CDR3 length, V gene, J gene, D gene. D genes are given only for firm matches. Size is stated for part of the rows, as once, few or many counts, or as a class when the clone is expanded.

CDR3 protein: CASSSTSGGAQGELFF; CDR3 DNA: TGCGCCAGCAGCTCCACTAGCGGGGGGGCCCAGGGGGAGCTGTTTTTT; clone size: -; CDR3 length: 16; V gene: TRBV4-1; J gene: TRBJ2-2; D gene: TRBD2
CDR3 protein: CASSARQGGSSGANVLTF; CDR3 DNA: TGCGCCAGCAGCGCGAGACAGGGGGGAAGCTCTGGGGCCAACGTCCTGACTTTC; clone size: -; CDR3 length: 18; V gene: TRBV5-1; J gene: TRBJ2-6; D gene: TRBD1
CDR3 protein: CASSPRDRELGYTF; CDR3 DNA: TGTGCCAGCAGCCCCCGGGACAGGGAGCTTGGCTACACCTTC; clone size: many; CDR3 length: 14; V gene: TRBV9; J gene: TRBJ1-2; D gene: TRBD1
CDR3 protein: CASNPQRGGMNTEAFF; CDR3 DNA: TGTGCCAGCAACCCGCAGCGGGGCGGTATGAACACTGAAGCTTTCTTT; clone size: -; CDR3 length: 16; V gene: TRBV7-8; J gene: TRBJ1-1; D gene: -
CDR3 protein: CASVRDFNSPLHF; CDR3 DNA: TGTGCCAGCGTTCGGGACTTTAATTCACCCCTCCACTTT; clone size: -; CDR3 length: 13; V gene: TRBV2; J gene: TRBJ1-6; D gene: -
CDR3 protein: CASSLGVGAPLNEQFF; CDR3 DNA: TGTGCCAGCAGCTTAGGGGTGGGGGCCCCCCTCAATGAGCAGTTCTTC; clone size: -; CDR3 length: 16; V gene: TRBV11-2; J gene: TRBJ2-1; D gene: -
CDR3 protein: CASSLSRRDSYSPLHF; CDR3 DNA: TGTGCCAGCAGTTTATCGAGGAGGGATTCGTATTCACCCCTCCACTTT; clone size: -; CDR3 length: 16; V gene: TRBV27; J gene: TRBJ1-6; D gene: -
CDR3 protein: CASRLFRGNTEAFF; CDR3 DNA: TGTGCCAGCAGACTTTTCAGGGGGAACACTGAAGCTTTCTTT; clone size: -; CDR3 length: 14; V gene: TRBV28; J gene: TRBJ1-1; D gene: -
CDR3 protein: CASTVRTGGPGELFF; CDR3 DNA: TGTGCCAGTACGGTTCGGACGGGGGGGCCCGGGGAGCTGTTTTTT; clone size: -; CDR3 length: 15; V gene: TRBV19; J gene: TRBJ2-2; D gene: TRBD2
CDR3 protein: CASSPGTGGADTQYF; CDR3 DNA: TGTGCCAGCTCGCCCGGGACGGGGGGTGCAGATACGCAGTATTTT; clone size: -; CDR3 length: 15; V gene: TRBV18; J gene: TRBJ2-3; D gene: TRBD2
CDR3 protein: CSVGEGGINNEQFF; CDR3 DNA: TGCAGCGTTGGTGAGGGGGGGATCAACAATGAGCAGTTCTTC; clone size: -; CDR3 length: 14; V gene: TRBV29-1; J gene: TRBJ2-1; D gene: -
CDR3 protein: CASTLGQDREKLFF; CDR3 DNA: TGTGCCAGCACCTTGGGACAGGACCGAGAAAAACTGTTTTTT; clone size: -; CDR3 length: 14; V gene: TRBV5-6; J gene: TRBJ1-4; D gene: TRBD1
CDR3 protein: CASSQDLTVRGNTEAFF; CDR3 DNA: TGCGCCAGCAGCCAAGATCTGACCGTCCGGGGGAACACTGAAGCTTTCTTT; clone size: -; CDR3 length: 17; V gene: TRBV4-1; J gene: TRBJ1-1; D gene: -
CDR3 protein: CASSPGTADYGYTF; CDR3 DNA: TGCGCCAGCAGCCCCGGGACAGCGGACTATGGCTACACCTTC; clone size: few; CDR3 length: 14; V gene: TRBV5-1; J gene: TRBJ1-2; D gene: TRBD1